The sample holds many counts of the clone carrying this TCR beta chain. Antigen specificity is unknown. 5'-RACE, quantitative and with molecular barcodes, yielded the TCR beta libraries. TCRdb called the 5' RACE reads again in MiXCR, with one record for every CDR3 protein. Of 200,000 to 250,000 distinct CDR3 sequences listed, 20% to 30% are singletons. This entry comes from a study of CD8 T cells in ankylosing spondylitis. Overall study findings and caveats: Clones linked to disease were reported to show significant enrichment in matched ankylosing spondylitis synovial fluid. A motif in TCR beta, a set of eight or nine highly homologous variants, appeared characteristic of ankylosing spondylitis blood. Some of the motif variants had earlier been found in reactive arthritis patients' fluid and blood.

Unmatched junction bases numbered 5, after V lost 7 bases and J lost 1 base. CDR1 and CDR2 (germline): SGDLS, YYNGEE. The CDR3 contains 15 residues. The TCR comes from a male donor with ankylosing spondylitis or in good health (not recorded which). The chain recombines TRBV9 with TRBJ2-5; TRBD2 agrees at 12 bases. Sequencing input: blood, either unsorted or a sorted T cell fraction (not recorded which). CDR3 region: CASSGLAGSQETQYF. The CDR3, as DNA: TGTGCCAGCTCCGGACTAGCGGGGTCCCAAGAGACCCAGTACTTC.